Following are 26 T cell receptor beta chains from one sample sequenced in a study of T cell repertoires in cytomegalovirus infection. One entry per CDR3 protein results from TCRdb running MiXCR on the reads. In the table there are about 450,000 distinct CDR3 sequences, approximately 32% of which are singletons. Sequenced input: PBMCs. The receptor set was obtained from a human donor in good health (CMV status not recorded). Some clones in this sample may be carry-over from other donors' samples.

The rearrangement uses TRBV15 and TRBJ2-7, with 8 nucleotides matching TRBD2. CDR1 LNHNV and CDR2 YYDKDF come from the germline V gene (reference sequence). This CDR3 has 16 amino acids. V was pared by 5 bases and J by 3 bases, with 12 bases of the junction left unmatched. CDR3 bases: TGTGCCACCAGCCCGCGAACCCCAGCGGGAGTCTACGAGCAGTACTTC. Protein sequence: CATSPRTPAGVYEQYF.

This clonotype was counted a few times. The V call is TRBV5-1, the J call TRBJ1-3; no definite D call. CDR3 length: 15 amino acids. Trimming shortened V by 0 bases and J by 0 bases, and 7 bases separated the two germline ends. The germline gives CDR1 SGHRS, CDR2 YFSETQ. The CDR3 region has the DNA TGCGCCAGCAGCTTGGACCTTATCTCTGGAAACACCATATATTTT. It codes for CASSLDLISGNTIYF.

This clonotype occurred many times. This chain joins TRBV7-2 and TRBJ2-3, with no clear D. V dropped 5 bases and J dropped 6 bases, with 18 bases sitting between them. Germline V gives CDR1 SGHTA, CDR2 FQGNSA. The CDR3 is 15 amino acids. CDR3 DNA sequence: TGTGCCAGCAGCCAACCGCACCCCCCCCGGGATACGCAGTATTTT. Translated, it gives CASSQPHPPRDTQYF.

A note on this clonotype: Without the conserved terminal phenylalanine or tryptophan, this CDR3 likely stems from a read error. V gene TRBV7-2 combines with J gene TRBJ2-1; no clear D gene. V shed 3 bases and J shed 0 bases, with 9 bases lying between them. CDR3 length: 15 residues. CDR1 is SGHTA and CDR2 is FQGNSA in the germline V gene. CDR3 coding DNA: TGTGCCAGCAGCTTGGTGGGCCGCTCCTACAATGAGCAGTTCTTA. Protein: CASSLVGRSYNEQFL.

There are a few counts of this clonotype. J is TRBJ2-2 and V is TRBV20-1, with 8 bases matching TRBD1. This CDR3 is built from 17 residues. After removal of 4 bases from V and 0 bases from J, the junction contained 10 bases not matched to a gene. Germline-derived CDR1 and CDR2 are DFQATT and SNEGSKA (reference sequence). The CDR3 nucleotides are TGCAGTGCTAAATACGACTGGACAGGGCCGAACACCGGGGAGCTGTTTTTT. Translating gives CSAKYDWTGPNTGELFF.

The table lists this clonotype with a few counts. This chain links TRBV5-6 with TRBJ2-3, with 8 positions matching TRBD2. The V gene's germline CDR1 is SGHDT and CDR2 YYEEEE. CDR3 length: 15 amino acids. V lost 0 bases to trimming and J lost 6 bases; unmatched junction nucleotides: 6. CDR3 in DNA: TGTGCCAGCAGCTTGGAGGGGACTAGTGTTGATACGCAGTATTTT. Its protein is CASSLEGTSVDTQYF.

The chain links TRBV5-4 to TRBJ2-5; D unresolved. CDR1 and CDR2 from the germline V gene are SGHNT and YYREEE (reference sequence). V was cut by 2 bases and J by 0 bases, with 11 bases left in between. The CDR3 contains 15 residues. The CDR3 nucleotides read TGTGCCAGCAGCTTACCATCGACTCACCAAGAGACCCAGTACTTC. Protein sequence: CASSLPSTHQETQYF. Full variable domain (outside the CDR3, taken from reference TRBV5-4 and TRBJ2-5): ETGVTQSPTHLIKTRGQQVTLRCSSQSGHNTVSWYQQALGQGPQFIFQYYREEENGRGNFPPRFSGLQFPNYSSELNVNALELDDSALYLCASSLPSTHQETQYFGPGTRLLVL.

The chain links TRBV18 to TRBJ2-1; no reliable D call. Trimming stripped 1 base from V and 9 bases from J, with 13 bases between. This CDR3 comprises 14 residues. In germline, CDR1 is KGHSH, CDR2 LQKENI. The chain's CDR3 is CASSPQGRAREQFF. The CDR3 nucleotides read TGTGCCAGCTCACCACAGGGAAGGGCGCGTGAGCAGTTCTTC.

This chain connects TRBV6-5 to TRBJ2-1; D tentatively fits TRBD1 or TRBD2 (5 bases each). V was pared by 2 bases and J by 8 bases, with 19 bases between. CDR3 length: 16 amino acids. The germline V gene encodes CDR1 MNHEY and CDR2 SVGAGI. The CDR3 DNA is TGTGCCAGCAGTTACGCGATAGGGACGAGGCCCGATGAGCAGTTCTTC. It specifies CASSYAIGTRPDEQFF.

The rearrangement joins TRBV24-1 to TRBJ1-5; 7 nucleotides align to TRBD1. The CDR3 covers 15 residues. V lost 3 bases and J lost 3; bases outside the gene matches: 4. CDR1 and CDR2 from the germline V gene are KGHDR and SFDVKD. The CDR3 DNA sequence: TGTGCCACCAGTGATCCAGGGGGTGACAATCAGCCCCAGCATTTT. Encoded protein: CATSDPGGDNQPQHF.

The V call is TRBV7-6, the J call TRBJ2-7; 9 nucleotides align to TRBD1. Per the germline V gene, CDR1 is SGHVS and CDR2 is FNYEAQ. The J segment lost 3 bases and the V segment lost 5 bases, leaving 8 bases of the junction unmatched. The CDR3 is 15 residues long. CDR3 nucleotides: TGTGCCAGCAGCGAATCTGACAGGGGGGGCTACGAGCAGTACTTC. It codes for CASSESDRGGYEQYF.

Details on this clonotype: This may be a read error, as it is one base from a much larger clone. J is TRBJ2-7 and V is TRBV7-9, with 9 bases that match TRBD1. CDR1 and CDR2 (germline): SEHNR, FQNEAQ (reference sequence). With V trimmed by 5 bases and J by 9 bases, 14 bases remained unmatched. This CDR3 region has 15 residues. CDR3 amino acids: CASSPPGQGSHVQYF. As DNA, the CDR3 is TGTGCCAGCAGCCCTCCGGGACAGGGTTCCCACGTGCAGTACTTC.

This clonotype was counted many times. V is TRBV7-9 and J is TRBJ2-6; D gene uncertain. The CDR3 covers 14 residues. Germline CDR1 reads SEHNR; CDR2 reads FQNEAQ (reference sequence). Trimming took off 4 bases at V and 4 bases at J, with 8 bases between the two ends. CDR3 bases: TGTGCCAGCAGCTCACGACCCGGGGCCAACGTCCTGACTTTC. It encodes CASSSRPGANVLTF.

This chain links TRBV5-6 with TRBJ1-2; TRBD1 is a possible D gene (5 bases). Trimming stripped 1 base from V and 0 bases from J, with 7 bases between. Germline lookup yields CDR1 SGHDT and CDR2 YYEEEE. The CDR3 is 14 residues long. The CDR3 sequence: CASSLRGTNYGYTF. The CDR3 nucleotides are TGTGCCAGCAGCTTGAGGGGCACTAACTATGGCTACACCTTC.

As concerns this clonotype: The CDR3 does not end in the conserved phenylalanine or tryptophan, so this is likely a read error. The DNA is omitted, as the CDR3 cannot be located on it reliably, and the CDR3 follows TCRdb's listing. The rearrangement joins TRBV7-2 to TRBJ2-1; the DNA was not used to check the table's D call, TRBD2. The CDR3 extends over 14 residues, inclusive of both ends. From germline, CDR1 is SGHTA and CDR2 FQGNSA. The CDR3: CASSPLVTYNEQLL.

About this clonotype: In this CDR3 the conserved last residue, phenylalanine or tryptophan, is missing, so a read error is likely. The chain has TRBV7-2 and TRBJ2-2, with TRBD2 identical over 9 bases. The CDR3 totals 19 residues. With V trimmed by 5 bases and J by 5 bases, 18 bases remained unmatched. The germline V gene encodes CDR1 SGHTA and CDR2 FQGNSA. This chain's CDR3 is CASSDSPALSGGRTGELFS. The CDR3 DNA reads TGTGCCAGCAGCGACAGCCCCGCCCTGAGCGGGGGGAGGACCGGGGAGCTGTTTTCT.

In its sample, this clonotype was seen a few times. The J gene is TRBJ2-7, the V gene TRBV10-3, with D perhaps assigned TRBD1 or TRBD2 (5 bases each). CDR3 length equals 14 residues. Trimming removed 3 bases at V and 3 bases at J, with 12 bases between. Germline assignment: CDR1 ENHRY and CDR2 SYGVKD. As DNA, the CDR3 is TGTGCCATCAGTGACGGGACGGCCCGCTACGAGCAGTACTTC. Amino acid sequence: CAISDGTARYEQYF.

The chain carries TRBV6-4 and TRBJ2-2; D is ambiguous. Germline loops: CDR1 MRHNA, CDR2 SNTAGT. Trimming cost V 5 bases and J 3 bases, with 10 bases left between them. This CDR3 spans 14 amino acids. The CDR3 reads CASSSDPYTGELFF. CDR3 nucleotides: TGTGCCAGCAGTTCGGACCCTTACACCGGGGAGCTGTTTTTT.

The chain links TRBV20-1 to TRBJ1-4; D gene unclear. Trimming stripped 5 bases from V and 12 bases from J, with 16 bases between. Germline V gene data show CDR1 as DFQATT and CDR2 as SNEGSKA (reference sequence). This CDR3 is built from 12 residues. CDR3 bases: TGCAGTGCTTCTACCTTCGGGGAGGAACTGTTTTTT. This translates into CSASTFGEELFF.

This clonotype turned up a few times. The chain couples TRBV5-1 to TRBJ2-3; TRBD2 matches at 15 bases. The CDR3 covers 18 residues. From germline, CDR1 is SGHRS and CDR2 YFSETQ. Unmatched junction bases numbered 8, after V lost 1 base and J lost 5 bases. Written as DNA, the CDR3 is TGCGCCAGCAGCTTGTTCGGACTAGCGGGGGGGCTTGGAGATACGCAGTATTTT. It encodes CASSLFGLAGGLGDTQYF.

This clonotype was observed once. CDR3 bases: TGTGCCTGGACGAGGGGGGCTAATCAGCCCCAGCATTTT. It specifies CAWTRGANQPQHF. This chain links TRBV30 with TRBJ1-5, with a weak D call TRBD1 (6 bases). Germline loops: CDR1 GTSNPN, CDR2 SVGIG (reference sequence). The CDR3 loop spans 13 amino acids. Between the trimmed V and J ends, which lost 4 bases and 4 bases, there was a span of 11 bases.

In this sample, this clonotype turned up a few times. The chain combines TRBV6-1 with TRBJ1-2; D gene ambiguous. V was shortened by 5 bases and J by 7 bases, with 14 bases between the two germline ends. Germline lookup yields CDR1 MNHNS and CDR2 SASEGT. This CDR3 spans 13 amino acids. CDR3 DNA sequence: TGTGCCAGCAGTCTCCTGGGTCGTAGTGGCTACACCTTC. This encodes CASSLLGRSGYTF.

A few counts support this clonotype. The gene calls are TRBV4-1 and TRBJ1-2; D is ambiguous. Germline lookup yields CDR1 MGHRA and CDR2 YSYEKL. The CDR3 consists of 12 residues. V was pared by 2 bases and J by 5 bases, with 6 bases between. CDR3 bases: TGCGCCAGCAGCCAACGAGATTATGGCTACACCTTC. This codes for CASSQRDYGYTF.

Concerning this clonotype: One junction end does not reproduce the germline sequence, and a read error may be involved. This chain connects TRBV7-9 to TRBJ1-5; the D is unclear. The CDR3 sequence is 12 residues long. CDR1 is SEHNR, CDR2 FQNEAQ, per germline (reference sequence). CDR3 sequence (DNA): TGTGTCAGCAGCAGCCCGGCTCAGCCCCAGCATTTT. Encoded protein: CVSSSPAQPQHF.

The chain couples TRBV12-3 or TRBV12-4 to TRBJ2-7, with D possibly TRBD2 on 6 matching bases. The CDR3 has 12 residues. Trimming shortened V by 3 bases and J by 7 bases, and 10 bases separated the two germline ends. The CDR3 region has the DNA TGTGCCAGCAGTTTCGCGGCGGGGGAGCAGTACTTC. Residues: CASSFAAGEQYF.

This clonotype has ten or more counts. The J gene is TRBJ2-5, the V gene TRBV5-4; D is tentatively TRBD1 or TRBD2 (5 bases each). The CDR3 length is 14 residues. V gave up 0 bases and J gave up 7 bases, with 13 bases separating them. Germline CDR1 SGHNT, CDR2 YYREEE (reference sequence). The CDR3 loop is CASSLEGTVGTQYF. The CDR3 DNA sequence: TGTGCCAGCAGCTTGGAAGGGACCGTGGGGACCCAGTACTTC.